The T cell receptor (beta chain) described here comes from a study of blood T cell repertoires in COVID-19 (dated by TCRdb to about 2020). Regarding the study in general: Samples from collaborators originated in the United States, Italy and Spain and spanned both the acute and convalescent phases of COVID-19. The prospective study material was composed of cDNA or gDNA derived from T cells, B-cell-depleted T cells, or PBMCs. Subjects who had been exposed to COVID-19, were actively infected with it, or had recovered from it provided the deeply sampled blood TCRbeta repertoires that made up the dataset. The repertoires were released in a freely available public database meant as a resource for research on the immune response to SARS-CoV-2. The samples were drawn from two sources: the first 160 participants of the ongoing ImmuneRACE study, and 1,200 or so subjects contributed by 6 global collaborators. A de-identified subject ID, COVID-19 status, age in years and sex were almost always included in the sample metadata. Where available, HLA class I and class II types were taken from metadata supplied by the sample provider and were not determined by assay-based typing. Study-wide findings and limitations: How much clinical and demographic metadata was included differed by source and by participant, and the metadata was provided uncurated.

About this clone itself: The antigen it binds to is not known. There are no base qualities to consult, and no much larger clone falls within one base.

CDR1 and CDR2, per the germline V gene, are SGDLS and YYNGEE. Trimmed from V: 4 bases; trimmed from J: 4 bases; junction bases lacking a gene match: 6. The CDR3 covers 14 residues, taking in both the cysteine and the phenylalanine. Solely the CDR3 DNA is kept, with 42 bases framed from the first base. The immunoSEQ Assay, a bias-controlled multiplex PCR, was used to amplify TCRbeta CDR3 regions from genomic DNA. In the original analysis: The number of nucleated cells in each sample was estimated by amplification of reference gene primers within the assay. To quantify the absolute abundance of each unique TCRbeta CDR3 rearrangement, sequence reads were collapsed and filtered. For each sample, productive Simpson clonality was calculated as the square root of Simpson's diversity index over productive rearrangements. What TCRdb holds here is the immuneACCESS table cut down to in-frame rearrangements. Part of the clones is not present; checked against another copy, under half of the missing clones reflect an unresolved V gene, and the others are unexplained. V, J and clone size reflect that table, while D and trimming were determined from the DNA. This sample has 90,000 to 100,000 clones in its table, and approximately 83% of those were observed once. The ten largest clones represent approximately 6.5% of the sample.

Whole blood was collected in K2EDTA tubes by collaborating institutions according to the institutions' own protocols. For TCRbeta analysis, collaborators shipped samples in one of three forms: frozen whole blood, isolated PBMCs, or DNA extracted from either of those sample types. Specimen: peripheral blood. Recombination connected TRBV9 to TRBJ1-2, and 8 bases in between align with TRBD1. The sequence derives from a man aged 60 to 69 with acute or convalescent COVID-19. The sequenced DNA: TGTGCCAGCAGCTCAGCCGGGACAGGCTATGGCTACACCTTC. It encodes CASSSAGTGYGYTF.